A single sample is the source of the 6 T cell receptor beta chains below, sequenced in a study of spatial heterogeneity in lung cancer. TCRdb fed the 5' RACE reads into MiXCR, producing one record per CDR3 protein. The table lists around 1,100 distinct CDR3 sequences, around 9.9% of them singletons. The study's findings and limits: Counts that tracked tumor mutation counts were those of expanded intratumoral alpha and beta TCRs.

Time point defined: sample taken at primary tumor resection. Their cognate antigens are unknown. The material sequenced was lung tumor tissue, taken at surgery. The receptors derive from a male donor with early-stage non-small cell lung cancer.

By proportion, this clonotype is medium-sized. At one of its ends the junction is not consistent with the germline gene, which may arise from a read error. This chain connects TRBV11-1 to TRBJ1-5; unclear D gene. CDR3 size: 13 residues. Germline CDR1 is SGHAT and CDR2 is FQDESV (reference sequence). CDR3 sequence: CASGLGGNQPQHF. CDR3 nucleotides: TGTGCCAGCGGCTTGGGAGGAAATCAGCCCCAGCATTTT.

Judged by abundance, this clonotype is medium-sized. The chain employs TRBV5-6 and TRBJ2-3; 11 nucleotides match TRBD2. CDR3 length: 18 amino acids. From germline, CDR1 is SGHDT and CDR2 YYEEEE. The trim removed 2 bases at V and 7 bases at J, leaving 15 bases unmatched. The CDR3 coding sequence is TGTGCCAGCAGCTTCCGAGTTTGGGAACTAGCGGGGGTGTATACGCAGTATTTT. Its translation is CASSFRVWELAGVYTQYF.

This clonotype ranks as medium-sized. The V gene is TRBV7-6, the J gene TRBJ2-5; possibly TRBD2 for D (5 bases). Trimming pared 1 base from V and 5 bases from J, leaving 14 bases between. Germline CDR1 reads SGHVS; CDR2 reads FNYEAQ. The CDR3 contains 15 residues. For the CDR3, the DNA is TGTGCCAGCAGCTTAGGAGGGTCGGGTGGGGAGACCCAGTACTTC. Protein sequence: CASSLGGSGGETQYF. The entire variable domain, with the rest obtained from reference TRBV7-6 and TRBJ2-5, is as follows: GAGVSQSPRYKVTKRGQDVALRCDPISGHVSLYWYRQALGQGPEFLTYFNYEAQQDKSGLPNDRFSAERPEGSISTLTIQRTEQRDSAMYRCASSLGGSGGETQYFGPGTRLLVL.

This clonotype ranks as large. Here the CDR3 DNA reads TGTGCCAGCGTAAGGCTGCGGGGGGCCTACAATGAGCAGTTCTTC. Amino acids: CASVRLRGAYNEQFF. The V and J genes are TRBV6-2 or TRBV6-3 and TRBJ2-1; 8 bases line up with TRBD2. The V gene's germline CDR1 is MNHEY and CDR2 SVGEGT. The CDR3 runs 15 residues. Losses at the gene ends were 8 bases for V and 2 bases for J; bases not matched to a gene: 8.

In this sample, this clonotype is large. V usage is TRBV30 and J usage is TRBJ1-4; D is ambiguous. Germline V gives CDR1 GTSNPN, CDR2 SVGIG (reference sequence). The V end lost 8 bases, the J end lost 3 bases, and 13 bases lay between the germline ends. The CDR3 spans 13 residues. The CDR3 DNA follows: TGTGCCGGGAATGGGCGGGCTAATGAAAAACTGTTTTTT. This sequence encodes CAGNGRANEKLFF.

Relative to its sample, this clonotype is medium-sized. The J gene is TRBJ2-5, the V gene TRBV7-9, with D possibly called TRBD1 or TRBD2 (5 bases each). The CDR3 is 13 residues long. Trimming took off 6 bases at V and 4 bases at J, with 12 bases between the two ends. Germline CDR1 SEHNR, CDR2 FQNEAQ (reference sequence). The CDR3 region has the DNA TGTGCCAGCAGTAGGGGTGAGGGAGAGACCCAGTACTTC. Amino acid sequence: CASSRGEGETQYF.